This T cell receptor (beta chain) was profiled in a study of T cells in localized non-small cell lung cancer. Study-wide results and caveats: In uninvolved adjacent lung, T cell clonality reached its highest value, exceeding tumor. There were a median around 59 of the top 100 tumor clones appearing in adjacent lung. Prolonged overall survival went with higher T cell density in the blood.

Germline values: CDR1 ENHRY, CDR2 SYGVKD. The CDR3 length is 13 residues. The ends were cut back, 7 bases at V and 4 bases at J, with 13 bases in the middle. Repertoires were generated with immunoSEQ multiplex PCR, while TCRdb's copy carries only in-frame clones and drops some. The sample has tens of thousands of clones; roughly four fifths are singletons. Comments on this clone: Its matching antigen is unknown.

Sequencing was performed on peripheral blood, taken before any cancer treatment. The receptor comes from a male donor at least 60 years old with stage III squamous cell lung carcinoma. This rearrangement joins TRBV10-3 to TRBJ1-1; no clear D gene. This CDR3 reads CAINGKGGTEAFF. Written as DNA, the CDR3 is TGTGCCATCAATGGTAAGGGCGGCACTGAAGCTTTCTTT.